This TCR beta chain was recorded in a study of shared clonotypes between healthy human individuals (dated by TCRdb to the early 2020s). Describing the broader study: The cohort comprised a couple of women and a few men aged 18 to 49 years. Between about 0.9 and 9 billion PBMCs per donor were obtained by leukapheresis. The study deeply sequenced blood TCR repertoires of several healthy adults to estimate repertoire size and the extent of clonotype sharing between individuals. To increase sequencing depth and limit assay-specific biases, TCR repertoire library preparation and sequencing were carried out by different laboratories using diverse techniques. For each donor, CD4 naive and CD4 memory were each given three plates, CD8 naive was given two plates, and CD8 memory was given one plate.

For the CD8 naive samples, CD45RO-negative cells were positively selected for CCR7, yielding a CD45RA+CCR7+ population from which TemRA cells were excluded. The donors were healthy, HIV-negative adults who had no recently reported acute infections or vaccinations. Every donor was a Caucasian adult residing in Nashville, Tennessee, USA. Blood was obtained by leukapheresis, after which PBMCs were separated by Ficoll-Histopaque density gradient centrifugation and cryopreserved in liquid nitrogen vapor phase. Analytical flow cytometry was used to check the purity and quantity of each magnetically sorted T cell population. Each sorted fraction had its genomic DNA isolated and then quantified by UV absorbance on a Nanodrop 2000c. General conclusions and limits of the study: Naive subsets generally had larger estimated clonotype richness than memory subsets. Clonotypes shared by all four sorted-subset donors showed higher generation probabilities than non-shared clonotypes. Incomplete sequencing was indicated by rarefaction of sorted-subset datasets, despite the large sequencing depth. Pairwise subsampling indicated that sequencing depth was expected to affect the degree of clonotype sharing among donors. Sharing across a few donors was observed for 4.5% to 6.5% of naive CD4, about 3.2% of naive CD8, roughly 2.4% of memory CD4, and about 0.4% of memory CD8 clonotypes. Because the study included only a small number of donors, the genetic and exposure-history diversity represented was limited. Sampling was restricted to blood, and TCR repertoires in tissues likely differ from the TCR repertoires found in blood.

Using the deep immunoSEQ assay, multiplex PCR amplified TCR CDR3 regions from genomic DNA. Extracted genomic DNA from each cell subset was distributed evenly across all wells of several immunoSEQ 96-well plates, and each plate was treated as a replicate. For sorted subsets, each replicate PCR was loaded with approximately 200 ng genomic DNA, equivalent to 25,000 to 30,000 T cell genomes. Purified libraries were measured with a Qubit 3.0 fluorometer, size-checked on a Bioanalyzer 2100, and measured again with the KAPA Library Quantification kit. Each immunoSEQ 96-well plate was sequenced on its own single-read 150-cycle Illumina NextSeq 550 flow cell. Under the source paper's analysis protocol: Because the immunoSEQ output held only junctional sequences and lacked quality scores, the filtering could not match the filtering applied to full-length reads. Sequences were annotated with PyIR, a Python wrapper for IgBLAST v1.9, using IMGT germline references to assign V/J genes and CDR3. Reads were filtered out if the reads had weak V/J assignments (E-value above 1e-6), no CDR3, stop codons, out-of-frame junctions, or ambiguous translated residues. V3J clonotypes were defined by identical inferred V gene, J gene, and CDR3 amino acid sequence. Percentage overlap between repertoires was computed as shared unique clonotypes divided by the size of the smaller repertoire. Three approaches were used to assess repertoire richness: RTK rarefaction, the Chao1 estimator, and Recon v2.1 estimates of unobserved clonotypes. Generation probabilities were computed with OLGA for all TCRbeta clonotypes obtained by the gDNA method from a few donors. TCRdb re-hosts the immuneACCESS table, in-frame sequences only. Its copies lack some clones; in the studies checked, an unresolved V gene accounts for under half of them, and the cause for the rest is not known. The V and J calls and clone size come from that table; D and trimming were worked out from the DNA. A total of hundreds of thousands of clones appear in this sample, 92% of them only once. The top ten hold 24% of the sample.

Note on this clone: No cognate antigen has been identified for it. Base-call qualities are not available, and no considerably larger clone is one nucleotide away.

CDR1 and CDR2, per the germline V gene, are MDHEN and SYDVKM. The junction shows trimming of 2 bases on V and 8 bases on J, plus 16 bases between the germline ends. The CDR3 runs 14 amino acids, cysteine and phenylalanine included. Just CDR3 DNA is preserved here, 42 bases in frame from base 1. The rearrangement joined TRBV28 to TRBJ2-7; the D gene is possibly TRBD1 or TRBD2, each agreeing over 5 bases. This clonotype was sampled from a man aged 25-45 years in good health. The specimen was naive CD8+ T cells sorted from blood. Per the publication, the cell subset or site label means: CD45RA+CCR7+. The nucleotide sequence reads as follows: TGTGCCAGCAGTTTAACACTGCAGGGAGAAAAGCAGTACTTC. This codes for CASSLTLQGEKQYF.